This T cell receptor beta chain is drawn from a study of PD-1 blockade in classical Hodgkin lymphoma (dated by TCRdb to the early 2020s). Broadly, across the study: Nivolumab dosing was 3 mg/kg intravenously every 2 weeks, continuing until either disease progression or unacceptable toxicity. The study used CyTOF and TCR beta sequencing to define a peripheral blood immune signature of response to PD-1 blockade in classical Hodgkin lymphoma.

The time point label of this sample denotes: cycle 2 day 1 (C2D1) of nivolumab. Every trial patient had relapsed after autologous stem cell transplantation, and cohorts A, B and C differed in prior brentuximab vedotin exposure. The trial cohort was composed of under 70 patients with relapsed/refractory classical Hodgkin lymphoma, for whom complete response, partial response or progressive disease was recorded as best overall response. Trial patients were treated with single-agent nivolumab in the multi-cohort phase II CheckMate 205 trial. Best overall response was determined by an independent review committee according to the 2007 International Working Group response criteria. PBMCs from the trial were collected at three points: immediately before nivolumab initiation (C1D1), and during therapy at cycle 2 day 1 and cycle 4 day 1. After peripheral blood was drawn into 8 mL Vacutainer Cell Preparation Tubes, PBMCs were isolated by centrifugation and then cryopreserved.

The full study reports these points: Among trial patients, those achieving complete response had baseline diversity similar to that of newly diagnosed patients, while diversity was significantly lower in partial responders and progressors. CD4+ but not CD8+ TCR diversity rose significantly by C4D1 (p=0.0027 vs p=0.16), most apparent in complete responders (p=0.02). Newly diagnosed patients were reported to have lower baseline TCR diversity than healthy donors, and relapsed/refractory patients were reported to have lower baseline TCR diversity still. The study covered only a single clinical trial cohort, and the causes of the repertoire differences, possibly disease activity or prior therapy, were still not defined. Lower diversity was seen in patients whose nivolumab began less than 1 year after ASCT, and these patients were left out of later analyses so that immune reconstitution would not confound the results.

Genomic DNA was isolated using the Qiagen DNeasy kit from unsorted PBMCs as well as from negatively selected CD4+ and CD8+ fractions. TCR beta CDR3 regions were amplified by immunoSEQ multiplex PCR using primers annealing to V and J segments. A synthetic immune receptor repertoire was used to minimize amplification bias, and any remaining bias was removed computationally after sequencing. For the original study's pipeline: Repertoire diversity was quantified as the Shannon entropy index using custom Python scripts. The unsorted, CD4+ and CD8+ repertoires were each analyzed separately, with the exception of combined analyses, where CD4+ and CD8+ sequences were merged in silico. Clonal expansion was defined as at least a 2-fold frequency increase after treatment relative to C1D1, with a pseudocount of 0.5 for undetected baseline clones. Clones with 0 or 1 copy at C1D1 were classified as singleton clones, and clones with 2 or more copies were classified as non-singleton clones. Clones expanded in unsorted samples were labelled as CD4+, CD8+ or unknown by matching protein sequences in sorted samples from the same patient. Diversity changes from C1D1 to C4D1 were tested in paired samples using Wilcoxon tests. Entries here come from immuneACCESS through TCRdb and include only in-frame sequences with V and J called. Some clones fail to appear in such tables; in the studies checked, an unresolved V gene covers under half of the shortfall, and the cause of the remainder is unknown. V, J and clone size reflect that table, while D and trimming were determined from the DNA. The sample records approximately 100,000 clones, roughly 91% of which are singletons. Of the sample, around 7% is held by the ten largest clones.

To note about this clone: Its cognate antigen has yet to be identified. Qualities for individual bases were not recorded, and no much larger clone is one base off.

The receptor comes from a human donor with classical Hodgkin lymphoma. The material was peripheral blood mononuclear cells (PBMCs), obtained before the second cycle of nivolumab.

The DNA sequence follows: TGTGCCAGCAGCGTAGATCAAAGACAGGGGACCCACTATGGCTACACCTTC. The encoded protein is CASSVDQRQGTHYGYTF. The chain uses TRBV9 and TRBJ1-2; 8 central bases correspond to TRBD1. Trimming accounts for 0 bases at V and 3 bases at J, while the number of junction bases matched to no gene is 10. Looking up the germline V gene yields CDR1 SGDLS and CDR2 YYNGEE. Including the terminal cysteine and phenylalanine, the CDR3 comprises 17 residues. Left in the record is the CDR3 DNA by itself, 51 bases read in frame from the first base. Full variable domain (CDR3 extended with the reference TRBV9 and TRBJ1-2 proteins): DSGVTQTPKHLITATGQRVTLRCSPRSGDLSVYWYQQSLDQGLQFLIQYYNGEERAKGNILERFSAQQFPDLHSELNLSSLELGDSALYFCASSVDQRQGTHYGYTFGSGTRLTVV.